The source of this T cell receptor (beta chain) is a study of CXCR3-negative and CXCR3-positive naive CD8 T cells. Findings and limits, study-wide: Fresh PBMCs were used in most assays, and CXCR3 expression partially decreased after cryopreservation. Memory cells showed distinct TRBV-TRBJ patterns, while the two naive subsets matched.

The CDR3 extends over 16 amino acids. The authors prepared UMI-labeled TRB cDNA libraries by 5' RACE. TCRdb reprocessed the 5' RACE reads; each CDR3 protein has one entry and no DNA is given. The table lists roughly 100,000 distinct CDR3 sequences. Worth noting for this clonotype: The antigen is undetermined.

The CD45RO-CCR7+CD27+CD95- phenotype denoted naive CD8+ T cells. V gene TRBV12-3 or TRBV12-4 combines with J gene TRBJ2-1; TCRdb's assignment of TRBD2 cannot be checked, as there is no DNA. The material sequenced was naive CXCR3- CD8+ T cells from blood. Subset noted: CD45RO-CCR7+CD27+CD95- naive CD8+ T cells lacking CXCR3 (TNR3-). This TCR came from a human donor in good health. Some clones in this sample may be carry-over from other donors' samples. The CDR3 protein is CASSFSSGSPYNEQFF.